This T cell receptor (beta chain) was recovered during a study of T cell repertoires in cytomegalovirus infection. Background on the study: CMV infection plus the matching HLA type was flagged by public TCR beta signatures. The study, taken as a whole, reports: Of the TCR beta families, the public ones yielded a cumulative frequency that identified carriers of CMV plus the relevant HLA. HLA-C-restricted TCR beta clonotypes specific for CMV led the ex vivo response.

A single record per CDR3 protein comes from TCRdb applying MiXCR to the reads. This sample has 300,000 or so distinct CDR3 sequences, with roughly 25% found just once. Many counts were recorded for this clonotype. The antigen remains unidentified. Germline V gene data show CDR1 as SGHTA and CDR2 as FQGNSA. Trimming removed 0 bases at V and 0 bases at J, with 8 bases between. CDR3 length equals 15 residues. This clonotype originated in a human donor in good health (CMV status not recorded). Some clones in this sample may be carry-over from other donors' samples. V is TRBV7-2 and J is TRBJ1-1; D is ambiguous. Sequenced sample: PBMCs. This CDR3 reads CASSLAQPLNTEAFF. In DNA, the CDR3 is TGTGCCAGCAGCTTAGCCCAACCGTTGAACACTGAAGCTTTCTTT.